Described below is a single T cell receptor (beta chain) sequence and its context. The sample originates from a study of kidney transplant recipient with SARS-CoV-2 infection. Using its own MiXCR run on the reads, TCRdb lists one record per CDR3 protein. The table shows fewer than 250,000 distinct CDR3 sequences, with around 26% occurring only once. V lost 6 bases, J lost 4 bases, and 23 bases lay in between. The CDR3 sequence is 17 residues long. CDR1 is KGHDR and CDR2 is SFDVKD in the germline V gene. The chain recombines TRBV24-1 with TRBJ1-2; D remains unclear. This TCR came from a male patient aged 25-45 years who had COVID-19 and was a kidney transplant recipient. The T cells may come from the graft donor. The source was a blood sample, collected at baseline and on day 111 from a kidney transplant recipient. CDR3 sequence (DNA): TGTGCCACCAGTACGGCGACTAGTACCAGAAAGACCTATGGCTACACCTTC. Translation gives CATSTATSTRKTYGYTF.